This T cell receptor (beta chain) was identified during a study of spatial heterogeneity in lung cancer. The time point: sample taken at primary tumor resection. Frozen PBMC, nontumor lung or tumor provided whole RNA, which was sequenced unsorted. General study findings and limits: Ubiquitous expanded tumor TCRs were observed in blood more at resection than follow-up.

TCRdb re-called the 5' RACE reads through MiXCR, storing one row per CDR3 protein. The table has some 4,100 distinct CDR3 sequences, about 17% seen once; the top ten hold about two thirds. This clonotype was counted a few times. As yet, its antigen is unknown. Trimming shortened V by 5 bases and J by 4 bases, and 20 bases separated the two germline ends. The CDR3 runs 15 residues. Germline CDR1 and CDR2: SQVTM and ANQGSEA. This sequence originates from a male donor with early-stage non-small cell lung cancer. The sequencing used PBMCs, collected at surgery. This chain uses TRBV29-1 with TRBJ1-2, with D hard to call. The CDR3 spells CSVSDDTPRSYGYTF. The CDR3 DNA reads as TGCAGCGTTTCGGACGATACCCCCCGAAGCTATGGCTACACCTTC.